The rows below give T cell receptor beta chains drawn from one sample of a study of blood T cell repertoires in COVID-19. Data came from immunoSEQ multiplex PCR; TCRdb stores just in-frame clones and leaves some out. The sample has 90,000 to 150,000 clones; around four fifths are singletons. The sample comprised peripheral blood. Receptors originate from a human donor in a cohort sampled during active COVID-19. The CDR3 runs from the conserved cysteine through the conserved F or W. The D gene is left open where the match is weak. A clone size is listed for some rows: how often the clone was seen (once, few, many), or a class if it is expanded.

j_call: TRBJ1-6; clone_size: NA; d_call: NA; v_call: TRBV5-1; cdr3_nt: TGCGCCAGCAGCTTGGCTCAGGGGATGGTTTCACCCCTCCACTTT; cdr3_aa: CASSLAQGMVSPLHF
j_call: TRBJ2-1; clone_size: NA; d_call: TRBD1; v_call: TRBV9; cdr3_nt: TGTGCCAGCAGCACGCGACAGGGGACCTACAATGAGCAGTTCTTC; cdr3_aa: CASSTRQGTYNEQFF
j_call: TRBJ1-4; clone_size: NA; d_call: NA; v_call: TRBV3-1/TRBV3-2; cdr3_nt: TGTGCCAGCAGCCTGGGCAGGGAAAAACTGTTTTTT; cdr3_aa: CASSLGREKLFF
j_call: TRBJ1-4; clone_size: NA; d_call: TRBD1; v_call: TRBV18; cdr3_nt: TGTGCCAGCTCTCGACTGCCGGGACAGGGAACGGTTGTAGGAGAAAAACTGTTTTTT; cdr3_aa: CASSRLPGQGTVVGEKLFF
j_call: TRBJ2-7; clone_size: NA; d_call: NA; v_call: TRBV9; cdr3_nt: TGTGCCAGCAGCGTAGCCCTAATCGGCTACGAGCAGTACTTC; cdr3_aa: CASSVALIGYEQYF
j_call: TRBJ1-1; clone_size: NA; d_call: NA; v_call: TRBV5-1; cdr3_nt: TGCGCCAGCAGAGGCCAGGTCGACACTGAAGCTTTCTTT; cdr3_aa: CASRGQVDTEAFF
j_call: TRBJ2-3; clone_size: NA; d_call: TRBD2; v_call: TRBV5-1; cdr3_nt: TGCGCCAGCAGCTCGACTAGCGCGGCCAGGGATACGCAGTATTTT; cdr3_aa: CASSSTSAARDTQYF
j_call: TRBJ2-2; clone_size: NA; d_call: TRBD2; v_call: TRBV7-2; cdr3_nt: TGTGCCAGCAGCTTAGCGGGTAGCGGGGCGGGTACCGGGGAGCTGTTTTTT; cdr3_aa: CASSLAGSGAGTGELFF
j_call: TRBJ1-1; clone_size: few; d_call: NA; v_call: TRBV19; cdr3_nt: TGTGCCAGTAGTGATATCCAGGGGTACACTGAAGCTTTCTTT; cdr3_aa: CASSDIQGYTEAFF
j_call: TRBJ2-1; clone_size: NA; d_call: TRBD1; v_call: TRBV6-5; cdr3_nt: TGTGCCAGCCGAACGGGACAGGGGTCCTACAATGAGCAGTTCTTC; cdr3_aa: CASRTGQGSYNEQFF
j_call: TRBJ1-1; clone_size: NA; d_call: TRBD1; v_call: TRBV6-2/TRBV6-3; cdr3_nt: TGTGCCAGCAGTTCCCCGGACAGGACGCACACTGAAGCTTTCTTT; cdr3_aa: CASSSPDRTHTEAFF
j_call: TRBJ2-3; clone_size: NA; d_call: NA; v_call: TRBV27; cdr3_nt: TGTGCCAGCAGTCCAGGGGTGTGGGCGCAGTATTTT; cdr3_aa: CASSPGVWAQYF
j_call: TRBJ2-5; clone_size: NA; d_call: NA; v_call: TRBV24-1; cdr3_nt: TGTGCCACCAGTGCGGCAGGGCAAGAGACCCAGTACTTC; cdr3_aa: CATSAAGQETQYF
j_call: TRBJ2-3; clone_size: NA; d_call: NA; v_call: TRBV7-6; cdr3_nt: TGTGCCAGCAGCTTAGAGGGGGGGTCCGATACGCAGTATTTT; cdr3_aa: CASSLEGGSDTQYF
j_call: TRBJ2-5; clone_size: NA; d_call: NA; v_call: TRBV10-3; cdr3_nt: TGTGCCATCAGTCCACTAGAACGGGAAGAGACCCAGTACTTC; cdr3_aa: CAISPLEREETQYF
j_call: TRBJ2-1; clone_size: once; d_call: TRBD1; v_call: TRBV5-1; cdr3_nt: TGCGCCAGCACACCTAATCCCGGGACAGGATACAATGAGCAGTTCTTC; cdr3_aa: CASTPNPGTGYNEQFF
j_call: TRBJ1-1; clone_size: NA; d_call: NA; v_call: TRBV10-1; cdr3_nt: TGCGCCAGCACCCCGGGTCGCGGGGCCACTGAAGCTTTCTTT; cdr3_aa: CASTPGRGATEAFF
j_call: TRBJ2-5; clone_size: NA; d_call: TRBD2; v_call: TRBV7-2; cdr3_nt: TGTGCCAGCAGCTTGGGGGCGACTAGCGGGGGGTCAGAGACCCAGTACTTC; cdr3_aa: CASSLGATSGGSETQYF
j_call: TRBJ1-5; clone_size: few; d_call: NA; v_call: TRBV2; cdr3_nt: TGTGCCAGCATGAGGTCAGAGGCTAGCAATCAGCCCCAGCATTTT; cdr3_aa: CASMRSEASNQPQHF
j_call: TRBJ1-3; clone_size: NA; d_call: NA; v_call: TRBV28; cdr3_nt: TGTGCCAGCAGTTCGGGACAAAGCTCTGGAAACACCATATATTTT; cdr3_aa: CASSSGQSSGNTIYF
j_call: TRBJ1-1; clone_size: NA; d_call: NA; v_call: TRBV7-9; cdr3_nt: TGTGCCAGCAGCTCCACCTGGGGGGTTGGGGAACTCGAAGCTTTCTTT; cdr3_aa: CASSSTWGVGELEAFF
j_call: TRBJ2-3; clone_size: NA; d_call: TRBD2; v_call: TRBV5-1; cdr3_nt: TGCGCCAGCACCTCCCCGGGACTAGCGGGGAATACGCAGTATTTT; cdr3_aa: CASTSPGLAGNTQYF
j_call: TRBJ1-2; clone_size: NA; d_call: NA; v_call: TRBV7-2; cdr3_nt: TGTGCCAGCAGCTTAACGACAGTCCACTATGGCTACACCTTC; cdr3_aa: CASSLTTVHYGYTF
j_call: TRBJ2-7; clone_size: NA; d_call: TRBD1; v_call: TRBV29-1; cdr3_nt: TGCAGCGTTCAACAGGGGGACTACGAGCAGTACTTC; cdr3_aa: CSVQQGDYEQYF
j_call: TRBJ2-2; clone_size: NA; d_call: NA; v_call: TRBV5-4; cdr3_nt: TGTGCCAGCAGCTTGACAGGGCTGAACACCGGGGAGCTGTTTTTT; cdr3_aa: CASSLTGLNTGELFF
j_call: TRBJ2-3; clone_size: NA; d_call: NA; v_call: TRBV2; cdr3_nt: TGTGCCAGCAGTCCTACTGAACTTGGAGATACGCAGTATTTT; cdr3_aa: CASSPTELGDTQYF